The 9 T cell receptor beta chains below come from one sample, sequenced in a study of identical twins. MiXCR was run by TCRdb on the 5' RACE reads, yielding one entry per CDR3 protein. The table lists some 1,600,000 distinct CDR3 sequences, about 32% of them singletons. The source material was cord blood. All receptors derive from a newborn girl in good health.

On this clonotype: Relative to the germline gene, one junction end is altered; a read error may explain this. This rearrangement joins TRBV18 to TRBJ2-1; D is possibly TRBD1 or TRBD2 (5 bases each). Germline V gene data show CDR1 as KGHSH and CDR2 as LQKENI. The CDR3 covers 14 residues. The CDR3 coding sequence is TGTGCCAGCTCACCACTCCTAGCAGGGAATGGGCAGTTCTTC. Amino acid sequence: CASSPLLAGNGQFF.

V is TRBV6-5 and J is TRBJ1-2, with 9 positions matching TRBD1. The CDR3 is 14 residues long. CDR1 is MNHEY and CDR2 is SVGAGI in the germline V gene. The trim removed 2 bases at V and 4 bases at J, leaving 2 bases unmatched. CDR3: CASSYQDRGYGYTF. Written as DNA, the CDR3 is TGTGCCAGCAGTTACCAGGACAGGGGCTATGGCTACACCTTC.

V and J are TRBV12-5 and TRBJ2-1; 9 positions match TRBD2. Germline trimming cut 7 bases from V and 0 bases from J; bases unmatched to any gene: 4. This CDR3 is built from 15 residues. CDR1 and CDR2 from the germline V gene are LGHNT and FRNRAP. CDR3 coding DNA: TGTGCTAGTGCCCATAGCGGGAGCTCCTACAATGAGCAGTTCTTC. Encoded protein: CASAHSGSSYNEQFF.

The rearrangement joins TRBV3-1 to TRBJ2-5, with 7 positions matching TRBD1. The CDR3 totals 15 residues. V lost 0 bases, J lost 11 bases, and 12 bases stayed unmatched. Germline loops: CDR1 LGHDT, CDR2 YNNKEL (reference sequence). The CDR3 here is CASSQEQGTFWEQYF. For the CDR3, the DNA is TGTGCCAGCAGCCAAGAACAGGGGACGTTTTGGGAGCAGTACTTC.

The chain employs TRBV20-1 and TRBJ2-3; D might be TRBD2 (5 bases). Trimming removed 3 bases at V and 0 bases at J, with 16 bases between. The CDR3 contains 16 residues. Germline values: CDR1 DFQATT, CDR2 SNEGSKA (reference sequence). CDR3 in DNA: TGCAGTGCTAGGGAGGCGGCGGTGCCTAGCACAGATACGCAGTATTTT. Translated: CSAREAAVPSTDTQYF.

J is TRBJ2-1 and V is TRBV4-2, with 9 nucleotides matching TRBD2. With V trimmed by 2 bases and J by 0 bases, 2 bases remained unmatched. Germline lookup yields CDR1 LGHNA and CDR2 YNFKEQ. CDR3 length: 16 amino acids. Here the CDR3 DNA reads TGTGCCAGCAGCCAAAATAGCGGGAGCTCCTACAATGAGCAGTTCTTC. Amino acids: CASSQNSGSSYNEQFF.

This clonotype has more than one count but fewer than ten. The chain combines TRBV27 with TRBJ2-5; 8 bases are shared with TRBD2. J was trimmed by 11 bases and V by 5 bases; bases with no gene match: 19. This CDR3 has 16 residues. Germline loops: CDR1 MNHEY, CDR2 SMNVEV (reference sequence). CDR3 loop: CASSLLPGLVKNEQYF. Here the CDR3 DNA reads TGTGCCAGCAGTCTCTTACCGGGACTAGTCAAGAATGAGCAGTACTTC.

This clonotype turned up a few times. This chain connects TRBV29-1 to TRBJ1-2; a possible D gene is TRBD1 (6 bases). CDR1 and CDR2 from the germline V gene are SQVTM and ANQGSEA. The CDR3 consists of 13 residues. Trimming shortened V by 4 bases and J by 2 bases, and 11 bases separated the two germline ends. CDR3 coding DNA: TGCAGCGTTGGCCAGGGGTACAACTATGGCTACACCTTC. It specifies CSVGQGYNYGYTF.

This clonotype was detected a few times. The CDR3: CASKGATIGIRNEKLFF. The DNA of the CDR3 is TGTGCCAGCAAAGGGGCGACAATTGGGATTCGCAATGAAAAACTGTTTTTT. The chain carries TRBV28 and TRBJ1-4, with D perhaps TRBD1 (5 bases). This CDR3 has 17 residues. Germline V gene lookup returns CDR1 MDHEN and CDR2 SYDVKM. V lost 7 bases and J 5 bases, leaving 23 bases between the germline ends.